This T cell receptor beta chain was recorded in a study of vaccination and CD4 T cells after COVID-19. Study-level information: Convalescent patients had positive nasal swab PCR results for SARS-CoV-2. Disease was mild in nine and severe in one. Cells were stimulated with overlapping spike peptide pools from SARS-CoV-2, HCoV-NL63, HCoV-OC43 and HCoV-229E.

Treatment described: approximately 9-day PBMC culture with coronavirus spike peptide pools or control peptides (ViraFEST assay). TCR sequencing followed the expansion of antigen-specific T cells with peptide pools in ViraFEST. It was with about 10 IU/ml IL-2 and 9 to 10 ug/ml peptide pools that two million PBMCs per well were cultured. Sequencing of DNA taken from cultured CD4+ T cells relied on the Oncomine TCR Beta short-read assay. TCRdb ran MiXCR on the PCR reads and lists one entry per CDR3 protein. The table lists over 8,500 distinct CDR3 sequences, over 45% of them singletons. With respect to this clonotype: What it binds is not known.

The sequenced material came from CD4+ T cells from blood, cultured in vitro. The clonotype was recovered from a human donor who had recovered from COVID-19.

CDR3 nucleotide sequence: TGTGCCAGCAGCGGGGGGGCGTGGAACGGGGAGCTGTTTTTT. This codes for CASSGGAWNGELFF. The chain couples TRBV7-6 to TRBJ2-2; a possible D gene is TRBD2 (7 bases). The CDR3 consists of 14 residues. Trimming pared 5 bases from V and 7 bases from J, leaving 14 bases between. Looked up from germline, CDR1 is SGHVS and CDR2 is FNYEAQ.